This is a list of T cell receptor beta chains from one sample in a study of T cells in Graves' hyperthyroidism and ophthalmopathy. TCRdb recomputed calls from the multiplex PCR reads with MiXCR, one row per CDR3 protein. The sample yields about 600,000 distinct CDR3 sequences, around 15% seen once. The specimen was blood. These receptor sequences come from a woman between 40 and 55 years old with Graves' ophthalmopathy. The CDR3 runs from the conserved cysteine through the conserved F or W. A D gene is named only where the DNA matches it firmly.

cdr3_aa: CASSSSGSGDTQYF
j_call: TRBJ2-3
v_call: TRBV28
d_call: TRBD2

cdr3_aa: CASSSPTSNTGELFF
j_call: TRBJ2-2
v_call: TRBV12-3/TRBV12-4
d_call: NA

cdr3_aa: CAISESWGQPDF
j_call: TRBJ2-6
v_call: TRBV10-3
d_call: NA

cdr3_aa: CASSVAWKGQEQFF
j_call: TRBJ2-1
v_call: TRBV9
d_call: NA

cdr3_aa: CASSLEKPGNYGYTF
j_call: TRBJ1-2
v_call: TRBV5-1
d_call: NA

cdr3_aa: CASSIGRDTEAFF
j_call: TRBJ1-1
v_call: TRBV9
d_call: NA

cdr3_aa: CASSHQGLQTQYF
j_call: TRBJ2-5
v_call: TRBV7-9
d_call: NA

cdr3_aa: CASSPRPAGNNEQYF
j_call: NA
v_call: TRBV5-1
d_call: TRBD2

cdr3_aa: CASSQGLLAGYNEQFF
j_call: TRBJ2-1
v_call: TRBV4-1
d_call: TRBD2

cdr3_aa: CASSPRSPYSSNYGYTF
j_call: TRBJ1-2
v_call: TRBV6-1
d_call: NA

cdr3_aa: CSARDPGTGGTEAFF
j_call: TRBJ1-1
v_call: TRBV20-1
d_call: TRBD1